This T cell receptor beta chain was obtained from a study of blood T cell repertoires in COVID-19. Overall study context: The cDNA or gDNA used as material had been derived from T cells, B-cell-depleted T cells, or PBMCs.

The CDR3 extends over 16 amino acids. CDR1 is MGHDK and CDR2 is SYGVNS in the germline V gene. V was clipped by 3 bases and J by 0 bases; unmatched bases: 5. As handled by the study authors: From reference gene primer amplification, estimates of nucleated cell counts were derived. Clones were sequenced by immunoSEQ multiplex PCR, and TCRdb holds only the in-frame ones, with some missing. The V and J calls and the clone size are those of that table, but D and trimming were determined from the DNA. Among around 190,000 clones listed, 85% were seen once. The sample was peripheral blood. The chain links TRBV25-1 to TRBJ2-5, with 9 bases matching TRBD1. This clonotype was sampled from a woman aged 55-70 years with acute or convalescent COVID-19. The CDR3 reads CASSDGGQGYQETQYF. The CDR3 nucleotides read TGTGCCAGCAGTGATGGCGGACAGGGGTACCAAGAGACCCAGTACTTC.